Presented here are 17 T cell receptor beta chains from one specimen sequenced in a study of cytomegalovirus exposure and HLA in healthy donors. Method: immunoSEQ multiplex PCR; TCRdb's copy keeps in-frame clones and lacks some. The sample has about 78,000 clones, 90% to 97% seen once. The sequenced material came from PBMCs. The receptors shown here come from a man aged 18 to 29 in good health and CMV-seropositive.

The CDR3 spells CASSRAAGGPSTGELFF. CDR3 coding DNA: TGTGCCAGCAGTCGGGCGGCGGGAGGGCCGAGCACCGGGGAGCTGTTTTTT. The chain carries TRBV11-2 and TRBJ2-2, with 9 bases identical to TRBD2. Trimming took 6 bases from V and 4 from J; bases not matched to a gene: 12. Germline loops: CDR1 SGHAT, CDR2 FQNNGV. The CDR3 has 17 residues.

For the CDR3, the DNA is TGTGCCAGCAGGACAGGATCCTACGAGCAGTACTTC. This gives the protein CASRTGSYEQYF. The chain joins TRBV7-9 to TRBJ2-7; D is perhaps TRBD1 (6 bases). The CDR3 extends over 12 amino acids. Trimming stripped 6 bases from V and 1 base from J, with 7 bases between. CDR1 and CDR2 from the germline V gene are SEHNR and FQNEAQ (reference sequence).

The chain carries TRBV10-2 and TRBJ2-7, with 9 bases lining up with TRBD2. There are 15 residues in the CDR3. Trimming cost V 1 base and J 2 bases; bases outside gene matches: 3. In germline, CDR1 is WSHSY, CDR2 SAAADI. The CDR3 DNA follows: TGCGCCAGCAGTGAGTGGGCTAGCGGGACCTACGAGCAGTACTTC. Its protein is CASSEWASGTYEQYF.

V is TRBV19 and J is TRBJ1-5, with a weak D call TRBD1 (5 bases). Trimming cost V 1 base and J 4 bases, with 11 bases left between them. Germline assignment: CDR1 LNHDA and CDR2 SQIVND (reference sequence). The CDR3 extends over 15 amino acids. The CDR3 DNA is TGTGCCAGTAGTATAGTTGGGGCCCCAAATCAGCCCCAGCATTTT. Translation: CASSIVGAPNQPQHF.

The chain is built from TRBV5-1 and TRBJ2-7; no clear D gene. The V gene's germline CDR1 is SGHRS and CDR2 YFSETQ. Trimming shortened V by 2 bases and J by 1 base, and 7 bases separated the two germline ends. The CDR3 loop spans 13 amino acids. CDR3 nucleotide sequence: TGCGCCAGCAGCTTATTGACATCCTACGAGCAGTACTTC. Translating gives CASSLLTSYEQYF.

The chain employs TRBV19 and TRBJ1-5; 12 bases are shared with TRBD1. There are 14 residues in the CDR3. V lost 6 bases and J lost 6; bases outside the gene matches: 3. The germline V gene has CDR1 LNHDA and CDR2 SQIVND (reference sequence). CDR3 nucleotides: TGTGCCAGTAGCGGGACAGGGGGCGGTCAGCCCCAGCATTTT. Translated: CASSGTGGGQPQHF.

The chain employs TRBV29-1 and TRBJ2-1, with 9 bases matching TRBD1. In germline, CDR1 is SQVTM, CDR2 ANQGSEA. CDR3 length: 15 amino acids. The V and J ends lost 7 bases and 8 bases, in that order; junction bases with no gene match: 15. In DNA, the CDR3 is TGCAGCGCCCTAGCAGGGGACAGGGCCTCTGATGAGCAGTTCTTC. The encoded protein is CSALAGDRASDEQFF.

V usage is TRBV6-4 and J usage is TRBJ2-7; 10 bases are shared with TRBD2. The ends lost 6 bases at V and 2 bases at J; junction bases unmatched: 10. The CDR3 has 16 amino acids. Germline CDR1 and CDR2: MRHNA and SNTAGT. CDR3 nucleotide sequence: TGTGCCAGCAGAGCAACTAGCGGGATCGAGACCTACGAGCAGTACTTC. Residues: CASRATSGIETYEQYF.

The chain is built from TRBV6-5 and TRBJ1-2; the D is unclear. Trimming pared 4 bases from V and 7 bases from J, leaving 7 bases between. Per germline, CDR1 MNHEY and CDR2 SVGAGI. CDR3 length equals 11 residues. CDR3 residues: CASSSTSGYTF. The CDR3, as DNA: TGTGCCAGCAGTTCGACAAGTGGCTACACCTTC.

This rearrangement joins TRBV19 to TRBJ1-4, with D unclear. V shed 9 bases and J shed 0 bases, with 14 bases lying between them. There are 15 residues in the CDR3. CDR1 and CDR2 from the germline V gene are LNHDA and SQIVND (reference sequence). CDR3 amino acids: CASFAGSATNEKLFF. The CDR3 region has the DNA TGTGCCAGCTTCGCCGGGAGTGCAACTAATGAAAAACTGTTTTTT.

V gene TRBV30 combines with J gene TRBJ1-1, with a tentative D call TRBD1 (6 bases). In germline, CDR1 is GTSNPN, CDR2 SVGIG (reference sequence). This CDR3 has 14 amino acids. V lost 2 bases and J lost 3, with 13 bases in between. CDR3 bases: TGTGCCTGGAGTAGGACAGTATTCGACACTGAAGCTTTCTTT. The encoded protein is CAWSRTVFDTEAFF.

The chain carries TRBV7-2 and TRBJ2-7; D is perhaps TRBD1 (5 bases). The V gene lost 5 bases and the J gene lost 0 bases, with 17 bases spanning the gap. This CDR3 contains 16 residues. Looked up from germline, CDR1 is SGHTA and CDR2 is FQGNSA. The CDR3 bases are TGTGCCAGCAGCGTGGCCGCCAGGGTAAGCTCCTACGAGCAGTACTTC. Residues: CASSVAARVSSYEQYF.

This sequence joins TRBV4-1 and TRBJ2-1; D uncertain. The CDR3 has 19 residues. Germline lookup yields CDR1 MGHRA and CDR2 YSYEKL. The V and J ends lost 0 bases and 0 bases respectively, with 18 bases between them. The CDR3 loop is CASSQEVYAVSTSYNEQFF. DNA of the CDR3: TGCGCCAGCAGCCAAGAAGTTTATGCGGTTTCCACCTCCTACAATGAGCAGTTCTTC.

The genes are TRBV5-8 and TRBJ2-7; 8 bases agree with TRBD2. The CDR3 runs 12 residues. V shed 5 bases and J 6 bases; nucleotides not matched to a gene: 4. CDR1 SGHTS and CDR2 YDEGEE come from the germline V gene. CDR3 sequence reads: CASSLTSAEQYF. CDR3 nucleotides: TGTGCCAGCAGTCTGACTAGCGCCGAGCAGTACTTC.

The CDR3 DNA is TGTGCCAGCAGGGGGTTGGACTCCCCAAACAATGAGCAGTTCTTC. Protein sequence: CASRGLDSPNNEQFF. This chain connects TRBV27 to TRBJ2-1; tentatively, D is TRBD2 (5 bases). The CDR3 spans 15 residues. Trimming pared 6 bases from V and 5 bases from J, leaving 17 bases between. CDR1 is MNHEY, CDR2 SMNVEV, per germline (reference sequence).

This clone was detected once. V gene TRBV28 combines with J gene TRBJ1-1, with a tentative D call TRBD1 (6 bases). Germline CDR1 is MDHEN and CDR2 is SYDVKM. Trimming took 4 bases from V and 1 from J, leaving 16 bases between them. The CDR3 sequence is 16 residues long. The CDR3 loop reads CASSSYYRVGNTEAFF. The CDR3, as DNA: TGTGCCAGCAGTTCCTACTACAGGGTAGGGAACACTGAAGCTTTCTTT.

This chain links TRBV7-6 with TRBJ1-4, with D perhaps TRBD1 (6 bases). There are 15 residues in the CDR3. The V end was cut by 0 bases, the J end by 8 bases, with 13 bases between. The germline V gene has CDR1 SGHVS and CDR2 FNYEAQ. In DNA, the CDR3 is TGTGCCAGCAGCTTAGCAGGGGGGGCGATGGAAAAACTGTTTTTT. As protein: CASSLAGGAMEKLFF. The variable domain in full, with the rest retrieved from reference TRBV7-6 and TRBJ1-4, is GAGVSQSPRYKVTKRGQDVALRCDPISGHVSLYWYRQALGQGPEFLTYFNYEAQQDKSGLPNDRFSAERPEGSISTLTIQRTEQRDSAMYRCASSLAGGAMEKLFFGSGTQLSVL.